The source of this T cell receptor beta chain is a study of blood T cell repertoires in COVID-19. Across the study: Researchers got acute and convalescent COVID-19 samples from the United States, Italy and Spain. From T cells, B-cell-depleted T cells, or PBMCs came the material, which was cDNA or gDNA.

Here immunoSEQ multiplex PCR was the method, and the copy in TCRdb shows in-frame clones only, minus some. The sample records 150,000 to 200,000 clones, roughly 85% being singletons. This clonotype originated in a man aged 45-65 years with active or convalescent COVID-19. The material sequenced was peripheral blood.

CDR3 protein: CASSLSEGGASYEQYF. In nucleotides, the CDR3 is TGTGCCAGCAGTTTATCTGAGGGCGGAGCGTCCTACGAGCAGTACTTC. The chain carries TRBV28 and TRBJ2-7; weak D call: TRBD2 (5 bases). Between the trimmed V and J ends, which lost 1 base and 1 base, there was a span of 14 bases. The CDR3 contains 16 residues. Looked up from germline, CDR1 is MDHEN and CDR2 is SYDVKM.